This T cell receptor beta chain derives from a study of T-cell reconstitution after alpha-beta-depleted transplantation in children. Study conclusions and caveats: Newly produced T cells mostly accounted for T-cell counts and diversity one year post-transplant.

Trimming cost V 4 bases and J 6 bases, with 7 bases left between them. The CDR3 has 11 amino acids. Germline CDR1 and CDR2: DFQATT and SNEGSKA (reference sequence). At least ten counts were recorded for this clonotype. What it binds is not known. The authors prepared the TCRbeta library with unique molecular identifiers. TCRdb independently ran MiXCR on the PCR reads; one entry per CDR3 protein. The data contain under 20,000 distinct CDR3 sequences, 13% of them singletons. The receptor was isolated from a female patient aged 2 to 10 who had a stem cell transplant for congenital amegakaryocytic thrombocytopenia, so the T cells may come from the graft donor. Here the sequenced sample was PBMCs, mostly from graft donor cells, taken 60 days after TCRalphabeta/CD19-depleted stem cell transplant. The gene calls are TRBV20-1 and TRBJ2-1, with D hard to call. CDR3 DNA: TGCAGTGCTACGGGCCTCAATGAGCAGTTCTTC. This gives the protein CSATGLNEQFF.